Sequencing of this T cell receptor beta chain was carried out in a study of blood T cell repertoires in COVID-19. For the study at large: Samples representing acute and convalescent COVID-19 were sourced from the United States, Italy and Spain. T cells, B-cell-depleted T cells, or PBMCs supplied cDNA or gDNA.

Per the study methods: Using reference gene primer amplification, nucleated cell counts were estimated. Some clones are missing from TCRdb's copy, which holds only in-frame ones; the method was immunoSEQ multiplex PCR. V, J and clone size were drawn from that table, and D and trimming were deduced from the DNA. The sample has about 70,000 clones; 88% are singletons. Source material: peripheral blood. This sequence originates from a woman in her 70s with acute or convalescent COVID-19.

CDR3 amino acids: CASSPAGTSGIQYF. In DNA form, the CDR3 reads TGTGCCAGCAGCCCAGCCGGGACTAGTGGGATTCAGTACTTC. This sequence joins TRBV7-3 and TRBJ2-4; TRBD2 matches 8 bases. The CDR3 runs to 14 residues. Germline V CDR1 and CDR2: SGHTA, FQGTGA. V was clipped by 5 bases and J by 10 bases; unmatched bases: 10.